Following are 5 T cell receptor beta chains from one sample sequenced in a study of T cells in Graves' hyperthyroidism and ophthalmopathy (dated 2019 in TCRdb). Libraries were prepared through multiplex PCR. Sequencing was performed on an Illumina HiSeq 2000. Amplification of TCR beta CDR3 regions was carried out from RNA transcripts. For the first round of RT-PCR on the TCR CDR3, the HTBI primer set was used together with the Qiagen OneStep RT-PCR kit. TCRdb reran the public reads through fastp at Q25 and MiXCR, keeping productive beta chains. Rows are unified per CDR3 protein, each entry keeping the most common DNA and genes. Within this sample are a few hundred thousand distinct CDR3 sequences, with roughly 15% of them counted one time only. The ten largest clones take up approximately 15% of the sample. Sequenced input: blood. Receptors originate from a woman aged 18-30 years with Graves' ophthalmopathy.

Ten or more counts support this clonotype. The chain carries TRBV20-1 and TRBJ2-3; TRBD2 matches at 13 bases. The germline V gene encodes CDR1 DFQATT and CDR2 SNEGSKA (reference sequence). Trimming took 6 bases from V and 2 from J; bases not matched to a gene: 17. The CDR3 spans 19 residues. CDR3 DNA sequence: TGCAGTGCCCCTAACGGACTAGCGGGGGAACATCAAAACACAGATACGCAGTATTTT. Amino acids: CSAPNGLAGEHQNTDTQYF.

This clonotype showed up many times. The chain joins TRBV28 to TRBJ1-1; a weak D match, TRBD1 (5 bases). The germline V and J ends were trimmed by 4 bases and 4 bases, with 10 bases remaining between them. CDR3 length equals 13 residues. Germline CDR1 MDHEN, CDR2 SYDVKM. The CDR3 here is CASSSQGATEAFF. The CDR3 DNA reads TGTGCCAGCAGTTCCCAGGGTGCCACTGAAGCTTTCTTT.

This rearrangement joins TRBV6-2 or TRBV6-3 to TRBJ2-1, with 10 nucleotides matching TRBD2. Germline trimming cut 6 bases from V and 6 bases from J; bases unmatched to any gene: 17. This CDR3 is 18 amino acids long. The germline CDR1 and CDR2 sequences are MNHEY and SVGEGT. Written as DNA, the CDR3 is TGTGCCAGCAGCATCCTACTAGCGGGGTCTATCCTAATCAATGAGCAGTTCTTC. It specifies CASSILLAGSILINEQFF.

This clonotype appeared a few times. The genes are TRBV10-1 and TRBJ2-3; a weak D match, TRBD2 (6 bases). From germline, CDR1 is WNHNN and CDR2 SYGVQD (reference sequence). V dropped 5 bases and J dropped 6 bases, with 15 bases sitting between them. CDR3 length: 14 amino acids. CDR3 loop: CASSLTSPADTQYF. The CDR3 region has the DNA TGCGCCAGCAGTCTTACTAGCCCAGCGGATACGCAGTATTTT.

This clonotype has only one observation. This chain's CDR3 is CSAISPAGSNQPQHF. The CDR3 DNA reads TGCAGTGCCATTTCTCCGGCAGGTAGCAATCAGCCCCAGCATTTT. The chain uses TRBV20-1 and TRBJ1-5, with D uncertain. The ends were cut back, 6 bases at V and 0 bases at J, with 15 bases in the middle. The CDR3 runs 15 residues. The germline V gene has CDR1 DFQATT and CDR2 SNEGSKA (reference sequence).